This paragraph reports one T cell receptor (beta chain). Its antigen is not identified. The record originates from a study of T cell repertoires in cytomegalovirus infection. Looking at the study overall: Public TCR beta signatures marked donors with CMV infection and the matching HLA.

Overall study results and limits: Ex vivo responses were dominated by HLA-C-restricted CMV-specific TCR beta clonotypes. Pooled public TCR beta family frequency picked out CMV carriers with the relevant HLA.

TCRdb re-called the reads through MiXCR, storing one row per CDR3 protein. In the table there are some 400,000 distinct CDR3 sequences, approximately 18% of which are singletons. Material: PBMCs. The TCR was taken from a human donor in good health (CMV status not recorded). Some clones in this sample may be carry-over from other donors' samples.

CDR3: CSARQGDYTEAFF. As DNA, the CDR3 is TGCAGTGCCCGACAGGGAGATTACACTGAAGCTTTCTTT. This rearrangement joins TRBV20-1 to TRBJ1-1; 7 positions match TRBD1. V was clipped by 6 bases and J by 3 bases; unmatched bases: 7. The germline V gene has CDR1 DFQATT and CDR2 SNEGSKA (reference sequence). The CDR3 has 13 residues.